This TCR beta chain stems from a study of T cells after yellow fever vaccination. Turning to this clonotype: One junction end does not reproduce the germline sequence, and a read error may be involved.

The CDR3 runs to 14 residues. Germline loops: CDR1 SSHAT, CDR2 FNYEAQ (reference sequence). TCRdb called the 5' RACE reads again in MiXCR, with one record for every CDR3 protein. The sample carries a few hundred thousand distinct CDR3 sequences, roughly 8.6% recorded once. This material consisted of PBMCs, taken around 45 days after the first yellow fever vaccination. V usage is TRBV7-7 and J usage is TRBJ2-2; D not resolved. This sequence was found in a man aged 18 to 30 who received the YFV17D yellow fever vaccine. In DNA form, the CDR3 reads TGTGCTAGCAAACCCGGGCTAGGCACCGGGGAGCTGTTTTTT. Encoded protein: CASKPGLGTGELFF.